This TCR beta chain came from a study of cytomegalovirus exposure and HLA in healthy donors. Study findings and constraints: Several V segments, TRBV6-2 and TRBV6-3 among them, could not be told apart and were dropped.

Vbeta (60) and Jbeta (13) primers were used in the PCR. Clones were sequenced by immunoSEQ multiplex PCR, and TCRdb holds only the in-frame ones, with some missing. Found here are roughly 110,000 clones, around 64% of them singletons; the top ten hold just over 8.5%. The CDR3 runs 12 residues. V trimming: 7 bases; J trimming: 8 bases; junction bases outside the gene matches: 5. Germline V lookup: CDR1 MNHNY, CDR2 SVGAGI (reference sequence). Comment on this clone: Its specificity is not known.

The sample taken for sequencing was PBMCs. The genes are TRBV6-6 and TRBJ1-1, with 9 nucleotides matching TRBD1. The receptor's source is a man aged 25-45 years in good health and CMV-seropositive. The CDR3 bases are TGTGCCAGCACGGGGACAGGGACAGAAGCTTTCTTT. It translates to CASTGTGTEAFF.